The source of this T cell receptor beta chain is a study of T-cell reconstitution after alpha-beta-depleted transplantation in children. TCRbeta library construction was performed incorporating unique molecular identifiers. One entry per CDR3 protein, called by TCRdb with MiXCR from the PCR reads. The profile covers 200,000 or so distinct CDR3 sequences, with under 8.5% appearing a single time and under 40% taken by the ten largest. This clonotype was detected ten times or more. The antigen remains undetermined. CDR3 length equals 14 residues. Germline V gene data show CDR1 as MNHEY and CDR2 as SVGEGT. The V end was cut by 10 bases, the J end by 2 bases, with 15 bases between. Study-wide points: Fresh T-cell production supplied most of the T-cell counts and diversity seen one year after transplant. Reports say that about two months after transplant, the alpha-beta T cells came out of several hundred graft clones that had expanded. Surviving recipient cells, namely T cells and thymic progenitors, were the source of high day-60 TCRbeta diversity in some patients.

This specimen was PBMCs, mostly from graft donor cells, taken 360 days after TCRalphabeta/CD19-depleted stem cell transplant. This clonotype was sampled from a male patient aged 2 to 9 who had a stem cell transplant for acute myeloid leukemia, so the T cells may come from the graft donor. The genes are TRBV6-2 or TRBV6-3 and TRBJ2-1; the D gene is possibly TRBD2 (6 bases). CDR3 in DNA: TGTGCCATCAGACGACTAGGAGCCTACAATGAGCAGTTCTTC. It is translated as CAIRRLGAYNEQFF.